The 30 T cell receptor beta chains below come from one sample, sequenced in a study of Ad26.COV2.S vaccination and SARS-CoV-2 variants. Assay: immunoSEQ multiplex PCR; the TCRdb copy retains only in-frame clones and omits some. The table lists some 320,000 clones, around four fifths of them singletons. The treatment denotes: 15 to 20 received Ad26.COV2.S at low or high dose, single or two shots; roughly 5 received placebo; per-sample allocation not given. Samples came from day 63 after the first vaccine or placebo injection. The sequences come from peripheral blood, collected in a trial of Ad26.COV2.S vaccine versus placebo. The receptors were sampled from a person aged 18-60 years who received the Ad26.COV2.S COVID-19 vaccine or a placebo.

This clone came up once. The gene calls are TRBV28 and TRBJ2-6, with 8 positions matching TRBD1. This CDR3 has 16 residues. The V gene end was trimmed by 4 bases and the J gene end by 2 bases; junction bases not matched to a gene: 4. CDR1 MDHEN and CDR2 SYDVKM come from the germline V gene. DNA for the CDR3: TGTGCCAGCAGTTCCCCAGGGGGCGCTGGGGCCAACGTCCTGACTTTC. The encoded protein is CASSSPGGAGANVLTF.

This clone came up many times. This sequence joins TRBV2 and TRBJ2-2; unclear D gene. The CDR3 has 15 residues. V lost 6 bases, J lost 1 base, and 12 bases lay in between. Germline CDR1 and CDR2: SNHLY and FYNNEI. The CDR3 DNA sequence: TGTGCCAGCAGGATTACAGCGTTGAACACCGGGGAGCTGTTTTTT. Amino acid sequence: CASRITALNTGELFF.

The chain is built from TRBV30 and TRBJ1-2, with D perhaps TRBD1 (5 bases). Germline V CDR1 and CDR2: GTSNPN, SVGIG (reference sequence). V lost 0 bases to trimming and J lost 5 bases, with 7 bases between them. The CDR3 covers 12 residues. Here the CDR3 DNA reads TGTGCCTGGAGTGTTCAGGGTTATGGCTACACCTTC. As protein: CAWSVQGYGYTF.

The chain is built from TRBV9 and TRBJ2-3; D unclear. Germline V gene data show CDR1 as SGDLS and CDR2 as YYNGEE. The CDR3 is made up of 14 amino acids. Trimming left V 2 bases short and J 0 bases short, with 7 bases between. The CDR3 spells CASSVRSSTDTQYF. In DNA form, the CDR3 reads TGTGCCAGCAGCGTGCGGAGTAGCACAGATACGCAGTATTTT. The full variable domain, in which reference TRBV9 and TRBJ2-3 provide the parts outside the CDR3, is DSGVTQTPKHLITATGQRVTLRCSPRSGDLSVYWYQQSLDQGLQFLIQYYNGEERAKGNILERFSAQQFPDLHSELNLSSLELGDSALYFCASSVRSSTDTQYFGPGTRLTVL.

CDR3 in DNA: TGTGCCAGCAGCTTGCGATCCAGCCAAGAGACCCAGTACTTC. Protein product: CASSLRSSQETQYF. The V call is TRBV5-6, the J call TRBJ2-5; no clear D gene. The germline V and J ends were trimmed by 1 base and 1 base, with 8 bases remaining between them. The germline V gene has CDR1 SGHDT and CDR2 YYEEEE. This CDR3 comprises 14 residues.

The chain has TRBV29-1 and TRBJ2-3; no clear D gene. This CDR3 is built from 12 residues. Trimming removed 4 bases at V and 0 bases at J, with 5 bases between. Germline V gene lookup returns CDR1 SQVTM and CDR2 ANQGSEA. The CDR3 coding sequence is TGCAGCGTTGGAATTAGCACAGATACGCAGTATTTT. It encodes CSVGISTDTQYF.

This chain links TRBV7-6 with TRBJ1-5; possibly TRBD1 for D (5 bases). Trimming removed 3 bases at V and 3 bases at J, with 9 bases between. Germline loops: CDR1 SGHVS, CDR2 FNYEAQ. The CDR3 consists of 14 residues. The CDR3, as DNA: TGTGCCAGCAGCTTGGGGGGTCCCAATCAGCCCCAGCATTTT. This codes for CASSLGGPNQPQHF.

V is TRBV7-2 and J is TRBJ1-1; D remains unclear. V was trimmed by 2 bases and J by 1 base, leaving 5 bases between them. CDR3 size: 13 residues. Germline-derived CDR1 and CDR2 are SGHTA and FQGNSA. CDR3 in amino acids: CASSLIRNTEAFF. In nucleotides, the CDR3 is TGTGCCAGCAGCTTAATTAGGAACACTGAAGCTTTCTTT.

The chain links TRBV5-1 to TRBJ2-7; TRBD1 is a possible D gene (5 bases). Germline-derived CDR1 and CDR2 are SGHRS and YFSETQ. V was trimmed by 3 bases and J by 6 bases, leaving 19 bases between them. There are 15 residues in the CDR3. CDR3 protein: CASSSQTDPQAEQYF. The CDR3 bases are TGCGCCAGCAGCTCCCAGACAGACCCTCAGGCCGAGCAGTACTTC.

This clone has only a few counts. This CDR3 reads CASSQGRGEVYGYTF. CDR3 in DNA: TGCGCCAGCAGCCAAGGCAGGGGCGAGGTATATGGCTACACCTTC. This chain joins TRBV4-1 and TRBJ1-2; D may be TRBD1 (6 bases). Germline V gene lookup returns CDR1 MGHRA and CDR2 YSYEKL. V was shortened by 1 base and J by 5 bases, with 14 bases between the two germline ends. The CDR3 is made up of 15 amino acids.

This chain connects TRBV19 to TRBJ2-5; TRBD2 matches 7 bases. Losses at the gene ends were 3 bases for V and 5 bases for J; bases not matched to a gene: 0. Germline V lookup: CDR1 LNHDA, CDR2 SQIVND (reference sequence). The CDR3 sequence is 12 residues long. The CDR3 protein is CASSMGGETQYF. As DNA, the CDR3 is TGTGCCAGTAGTATGGGAGGGGAGACCCAGTACTTC.

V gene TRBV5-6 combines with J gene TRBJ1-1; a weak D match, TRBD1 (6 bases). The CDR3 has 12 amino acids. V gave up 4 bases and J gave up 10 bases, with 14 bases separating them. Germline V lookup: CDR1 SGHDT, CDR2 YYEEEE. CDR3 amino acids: CASSQKGGPAFF. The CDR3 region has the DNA TGTGCCAGCAGCCAGAAGGGGGGGCCAGCTTTCTTT.

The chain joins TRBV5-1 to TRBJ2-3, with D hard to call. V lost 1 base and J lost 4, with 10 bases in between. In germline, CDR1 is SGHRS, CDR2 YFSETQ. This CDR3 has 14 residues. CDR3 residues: CASSLRNSADTQYF. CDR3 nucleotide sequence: TGCGCCAGCAGCTTGAGGAATTCGGCAGATACGCAGTATTTT.

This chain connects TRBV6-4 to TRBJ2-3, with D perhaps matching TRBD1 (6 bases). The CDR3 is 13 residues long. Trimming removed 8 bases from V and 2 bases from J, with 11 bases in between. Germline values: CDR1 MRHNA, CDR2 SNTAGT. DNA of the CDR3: TGTGCCAGCGGCCAGGGACACACAGATACGCAGTATTTT. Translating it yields CASGQGHTDTQYF.

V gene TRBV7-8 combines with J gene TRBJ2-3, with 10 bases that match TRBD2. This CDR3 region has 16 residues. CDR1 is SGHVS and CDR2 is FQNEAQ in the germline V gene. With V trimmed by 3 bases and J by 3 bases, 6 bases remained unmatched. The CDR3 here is CASSFSGGYGTDTQYF. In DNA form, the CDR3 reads TGTGCCAGCAGCTTTAGCGGGGGGTACGGGACAGATACGCAGTATTTT.

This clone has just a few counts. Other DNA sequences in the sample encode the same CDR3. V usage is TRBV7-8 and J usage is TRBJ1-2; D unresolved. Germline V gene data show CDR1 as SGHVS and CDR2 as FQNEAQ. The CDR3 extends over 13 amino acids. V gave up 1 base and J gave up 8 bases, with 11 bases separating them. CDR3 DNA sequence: TGTGCCAGCAGCTTAGTCCGCGGGGAAGGCTACACCTTC. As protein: CASSLVRGEGYTF.

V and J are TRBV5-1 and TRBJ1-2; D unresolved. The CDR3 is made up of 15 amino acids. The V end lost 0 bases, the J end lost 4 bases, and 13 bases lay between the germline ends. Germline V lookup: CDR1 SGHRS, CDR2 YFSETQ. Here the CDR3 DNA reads TGCGCCAGCAGCTTGGAGGTGAACCGCATCTATGGCTACACCTTC. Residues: CASSLEVNRIYGYTF.

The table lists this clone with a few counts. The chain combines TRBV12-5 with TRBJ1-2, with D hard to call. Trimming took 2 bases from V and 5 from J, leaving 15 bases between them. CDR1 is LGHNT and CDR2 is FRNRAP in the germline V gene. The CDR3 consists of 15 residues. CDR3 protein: CASGLSPEGIYGYTF. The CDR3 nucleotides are TGTGCTAGTGGTTTGAGCCCAGAGGGCATATATGGCTACACCTTC.

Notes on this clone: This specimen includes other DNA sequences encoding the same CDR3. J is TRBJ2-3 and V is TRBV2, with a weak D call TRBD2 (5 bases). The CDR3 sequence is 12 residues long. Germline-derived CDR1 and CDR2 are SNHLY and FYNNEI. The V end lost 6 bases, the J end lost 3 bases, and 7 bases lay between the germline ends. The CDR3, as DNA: TGTGCCAGCAGCGGGGTTACAGATACGCAGTATTTT. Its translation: CASSGVTDTQYF.

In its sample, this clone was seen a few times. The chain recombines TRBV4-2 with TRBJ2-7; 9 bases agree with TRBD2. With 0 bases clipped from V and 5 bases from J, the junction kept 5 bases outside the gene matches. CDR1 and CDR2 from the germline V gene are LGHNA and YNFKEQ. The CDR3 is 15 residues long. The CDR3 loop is CASSQDWGGGDEQYF. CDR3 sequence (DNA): TGTGCCAGCAGCCAAGATTGGGGCGGGGGGGACGAGCAGTACTTC.

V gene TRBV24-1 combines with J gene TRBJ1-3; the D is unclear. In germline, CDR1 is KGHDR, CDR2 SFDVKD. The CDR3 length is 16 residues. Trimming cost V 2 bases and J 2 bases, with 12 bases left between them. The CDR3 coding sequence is TGTGCCACCAGTGATTCCACTCATGGGGCTGGAAACACCATATATTTT. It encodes CATSDSTHGAGNTIYF.

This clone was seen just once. The CDR3 nucleotides read TGTGCCAGCAGCCAGGGGAGGTCCACCCCCTCTGGGGCCAACGTCCTGACTTTC. The encoded protein is CASSQGRSTPSGANVLTF. The rearrangement joins TRBV4-2 to TRBJ2-6, with D perhaps TRBD2 (6 bases). V was trimmed by 3 bases and J by 0 bases, leaving 15 bases between them. Germline CDR1 and CDR2: LGHNA and YNFKEQ. The CDR3 runs to 18 residues.

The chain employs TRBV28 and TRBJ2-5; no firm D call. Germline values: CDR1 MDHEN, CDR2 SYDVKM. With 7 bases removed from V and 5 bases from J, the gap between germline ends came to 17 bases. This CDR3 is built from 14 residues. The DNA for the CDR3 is TGTGCCAGCACCTTCGCGGATAATAAGGAGACCCAGTACTTC. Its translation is CASTFADNKETQYF.

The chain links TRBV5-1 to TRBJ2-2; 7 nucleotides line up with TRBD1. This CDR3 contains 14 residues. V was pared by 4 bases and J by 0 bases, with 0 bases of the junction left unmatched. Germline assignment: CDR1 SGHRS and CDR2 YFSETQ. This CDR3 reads CASSGTANTGELFF. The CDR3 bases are TGCGCCAGCAGCGGGACAGCGAACACCGGGGAGCTGTTTTTT.

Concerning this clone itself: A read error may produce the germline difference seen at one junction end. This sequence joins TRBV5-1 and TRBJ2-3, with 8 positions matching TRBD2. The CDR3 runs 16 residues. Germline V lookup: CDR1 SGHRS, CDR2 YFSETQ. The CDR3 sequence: CAGRFDGGGPTDTQYF. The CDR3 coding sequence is TGCGCCGGCAGATTTGACGGGGGGGGACCCACAGATACGCAGTATTTT.

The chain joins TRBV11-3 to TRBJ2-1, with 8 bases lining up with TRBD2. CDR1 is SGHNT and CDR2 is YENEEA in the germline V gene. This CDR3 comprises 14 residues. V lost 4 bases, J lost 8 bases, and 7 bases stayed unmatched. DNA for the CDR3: TGTGCCAGCAGCTCGACCGGGACTAGGGATGAGCAGTTCTTC. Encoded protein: CASSSTGTRDEQFF.

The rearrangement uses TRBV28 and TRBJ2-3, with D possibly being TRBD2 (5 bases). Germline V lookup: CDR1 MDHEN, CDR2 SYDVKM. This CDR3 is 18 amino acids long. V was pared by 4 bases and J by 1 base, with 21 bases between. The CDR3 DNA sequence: TGTGCCAGCAGTTCATCCATCCTAAGACTCGGGGGCACAGATACGCAGTATTTT. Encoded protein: CASSSSILRLGGTDTQYF.

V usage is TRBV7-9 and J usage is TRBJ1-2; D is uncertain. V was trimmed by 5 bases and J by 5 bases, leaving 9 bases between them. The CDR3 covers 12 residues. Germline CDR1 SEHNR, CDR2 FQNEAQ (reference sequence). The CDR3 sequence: CASSPRAYGYTF. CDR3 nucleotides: TGTGCCAGCAGCCCCCGAGCTTATGGCTACACCTTC.

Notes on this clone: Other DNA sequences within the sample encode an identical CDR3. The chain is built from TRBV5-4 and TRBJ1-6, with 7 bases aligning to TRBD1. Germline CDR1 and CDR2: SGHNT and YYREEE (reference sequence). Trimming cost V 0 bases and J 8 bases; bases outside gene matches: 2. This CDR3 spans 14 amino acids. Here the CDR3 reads CASSLDRGYSPLHF. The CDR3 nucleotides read TGTGCCAGCAGCTTGGACAGGGGATATTCACCCCTCCACTTT.

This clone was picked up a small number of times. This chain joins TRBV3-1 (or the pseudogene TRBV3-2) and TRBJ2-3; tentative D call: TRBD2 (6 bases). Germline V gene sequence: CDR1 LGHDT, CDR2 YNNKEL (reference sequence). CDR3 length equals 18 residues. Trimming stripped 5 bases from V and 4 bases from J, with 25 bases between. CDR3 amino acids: CASSSPDGTSLFPDTQYF. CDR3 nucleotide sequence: TGTGCCAGCAGCTCACCGGACGGAACTAGCCTCTTCCCAGATACGCAGTATTTT.